The source of this TCR beta chain is a study of CD8 T cell repertoires and HIV-1 epitope variants. As for the study in general: Tested: three Gag epitope families, Nef HW9 and YT9.

With regard to this clone: The antigen is not known.

The CDR3 is 14 residues long. Germline assignment: CDR1 LNHDA and CDR2 SQIVND (reference sequence). V was trimmed by 8 bases and J by 6 bases, leaving 17 bases between them. Assay: immunoSEQ multiplex PCR; the TCRdb copy retains only in-frame clones and omits some. The table has 5,200 or so clones, roughly 66% seen once. Sequences were obtained from cultured CD8+ T cells derived from PBMCs. The V and J genes are TRBV19 and TRBJ2-1; D unclear. This sequence originates from a male donor with HIV. The CDR3 coding sequence is TGTGCCAGTGAAGCCGTGGTAGGGCGCAATGAGCAGTTCTTC. Its translation is CASEAVVGRNEQFF.